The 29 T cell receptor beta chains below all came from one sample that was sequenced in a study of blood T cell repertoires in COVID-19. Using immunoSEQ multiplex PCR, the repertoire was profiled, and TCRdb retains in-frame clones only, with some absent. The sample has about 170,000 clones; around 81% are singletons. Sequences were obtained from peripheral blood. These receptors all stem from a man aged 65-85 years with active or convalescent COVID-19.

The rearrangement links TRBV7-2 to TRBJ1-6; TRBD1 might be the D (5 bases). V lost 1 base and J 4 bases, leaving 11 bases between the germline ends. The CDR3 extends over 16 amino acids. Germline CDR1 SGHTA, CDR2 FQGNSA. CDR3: CASSLVSQGYNSPLHF. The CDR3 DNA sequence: TGTGCCAGCAGCTTAGTTTCCCAGGGTTATAATTCACCCCTCCACTTT. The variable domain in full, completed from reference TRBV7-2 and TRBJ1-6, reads GAGVSQSPSNKVTEKGKDVELRCDPISGHTALYWYRQSLGQGLEFLIYFQGNSAPDKSGLPSDRFSAERTGGSVSTLTIQRTQQEDSAVYLCASSLVSQGYNSPLHFGNGTRLTVT.

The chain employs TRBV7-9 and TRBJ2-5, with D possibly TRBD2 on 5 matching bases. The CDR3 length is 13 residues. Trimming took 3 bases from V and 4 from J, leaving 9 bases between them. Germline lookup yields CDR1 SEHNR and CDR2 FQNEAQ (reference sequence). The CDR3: CASSLLRGETQYF. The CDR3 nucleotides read TGTGCCAGCAGCTTGTTACGGGGAGAGACCCAGTACTTC.

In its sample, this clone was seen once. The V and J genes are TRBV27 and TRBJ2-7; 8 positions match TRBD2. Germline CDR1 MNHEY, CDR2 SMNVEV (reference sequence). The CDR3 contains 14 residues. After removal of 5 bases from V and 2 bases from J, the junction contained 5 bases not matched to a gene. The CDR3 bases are TGTGCCAGCAGTCACGTAGCGGGACCCTACGAGCAGTACTTC. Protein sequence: CASSHVAGPYEQYF.

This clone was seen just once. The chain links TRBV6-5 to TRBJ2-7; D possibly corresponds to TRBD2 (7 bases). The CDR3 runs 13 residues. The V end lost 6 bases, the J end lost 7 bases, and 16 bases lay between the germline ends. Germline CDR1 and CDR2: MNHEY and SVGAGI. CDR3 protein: CASRAGHTSEQYF. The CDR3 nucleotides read TGTGCCAGCAGAGCGGGACATACGTCGGAGCAGTACTTC.

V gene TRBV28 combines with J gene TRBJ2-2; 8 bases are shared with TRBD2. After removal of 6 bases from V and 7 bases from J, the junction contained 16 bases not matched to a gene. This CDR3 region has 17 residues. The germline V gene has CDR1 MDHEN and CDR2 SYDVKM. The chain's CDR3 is CASRPQTSEGLGGELFF. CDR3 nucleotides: TGTGCCAGCAGGCCTCAGACTAGCGAAGGACTGGGCGGGGAGCTGTTTTTT.

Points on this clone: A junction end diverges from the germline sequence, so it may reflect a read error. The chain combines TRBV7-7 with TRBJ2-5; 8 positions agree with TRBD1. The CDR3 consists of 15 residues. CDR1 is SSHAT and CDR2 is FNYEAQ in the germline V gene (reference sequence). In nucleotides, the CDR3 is TGTGCTAGCAGCTCACTGACAGGGGCCCAGGAGACCCAGTACTTC. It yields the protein CASSSLTGAQETQYF.

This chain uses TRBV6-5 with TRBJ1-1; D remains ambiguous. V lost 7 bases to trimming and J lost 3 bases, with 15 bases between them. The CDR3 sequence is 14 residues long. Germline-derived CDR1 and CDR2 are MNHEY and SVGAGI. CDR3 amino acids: CASKTAGSDTEAFF. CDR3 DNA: TGTGCCAGCAAAACTGCGGGCAGTGACACTGAAGCTTTCTTT.

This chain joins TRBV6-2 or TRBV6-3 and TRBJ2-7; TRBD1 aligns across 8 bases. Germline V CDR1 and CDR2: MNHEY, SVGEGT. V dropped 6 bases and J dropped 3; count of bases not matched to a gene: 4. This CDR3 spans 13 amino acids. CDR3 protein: CASSRDRHYEQYF. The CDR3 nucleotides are TGTGCCAGCAGCCGGGACAGGCACTACGAGCAGTACTTC.

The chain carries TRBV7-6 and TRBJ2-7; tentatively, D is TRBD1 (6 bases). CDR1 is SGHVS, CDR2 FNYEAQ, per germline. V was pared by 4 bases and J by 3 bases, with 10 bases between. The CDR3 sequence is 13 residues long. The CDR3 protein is CASSWGRYYEQYF. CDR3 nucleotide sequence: TGTGCCAGCAGCTGGGGGCGGTACTACGAGCAGTACTTC.

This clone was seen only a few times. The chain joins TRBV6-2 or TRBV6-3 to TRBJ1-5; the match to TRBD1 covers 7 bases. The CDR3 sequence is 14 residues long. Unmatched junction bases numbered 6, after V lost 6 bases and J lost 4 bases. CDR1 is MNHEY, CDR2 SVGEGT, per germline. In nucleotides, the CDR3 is TGTGCCAGCAGCTGGACAGGTTTTAATCAGCCCCAGCATTTT. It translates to CASSWTGFNQPQHF.

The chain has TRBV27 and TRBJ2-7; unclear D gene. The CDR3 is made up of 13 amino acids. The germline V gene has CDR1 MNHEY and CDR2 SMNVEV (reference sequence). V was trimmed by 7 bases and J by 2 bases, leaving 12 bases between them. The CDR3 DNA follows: TGTGCCAGCACTTTCACTCCGCCCTACGAGCAGTACTTC. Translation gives CASTFTPPYEQYF.

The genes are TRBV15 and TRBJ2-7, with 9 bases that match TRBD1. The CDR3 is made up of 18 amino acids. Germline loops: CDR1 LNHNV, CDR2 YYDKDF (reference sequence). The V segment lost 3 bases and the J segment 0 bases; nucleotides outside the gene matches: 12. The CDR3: CATSRATTGGLISYEQYF. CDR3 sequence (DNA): TGTGCCACCAGCAGGGCCACGACAGGGGGATTAATCTCCTACGAGCAGTACTTC.

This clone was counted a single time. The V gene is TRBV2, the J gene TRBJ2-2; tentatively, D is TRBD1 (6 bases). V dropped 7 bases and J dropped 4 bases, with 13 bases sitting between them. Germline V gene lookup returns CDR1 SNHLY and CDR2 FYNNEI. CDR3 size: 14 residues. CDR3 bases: TGTGCCAGCATACTTGACAGGAGCACCGGGGAGCTGTTTTTT. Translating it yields CASILDRSTGELFF. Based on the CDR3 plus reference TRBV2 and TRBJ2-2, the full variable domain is EPEVTQTPSHQVTQMGQEVILRCVPISNHLYFYWYRQILGQKVEFLVSFYNNEISEKSEIFDDQFSVERPDGSNFTLKIRSTKLEDSAMYFCASILDRSTGELFFGEGSRLTVL.

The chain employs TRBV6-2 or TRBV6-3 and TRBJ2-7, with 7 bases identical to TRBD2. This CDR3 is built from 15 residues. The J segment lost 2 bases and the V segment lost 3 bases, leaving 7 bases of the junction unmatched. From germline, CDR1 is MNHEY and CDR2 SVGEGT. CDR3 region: CASSYISGGPYEQYF. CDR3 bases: TGTGCCAGCAGTTATATCTCGGGAGGCCCCTACGAGCAGTACTTC.

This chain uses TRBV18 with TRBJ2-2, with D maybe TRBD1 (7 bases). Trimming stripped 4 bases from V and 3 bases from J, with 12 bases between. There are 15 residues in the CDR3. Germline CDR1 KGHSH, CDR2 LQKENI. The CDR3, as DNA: TGTGCCAGCTCACGCGGGACAGTCCACACCGGGGAGCTGTTTTTT. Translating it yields CASSRGTVHTGELFF. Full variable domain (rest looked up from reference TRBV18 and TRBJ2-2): NAGVMQNPRHLVRRRGQEARLRCSPMKGHSHVYWYRQLPEEGLKFMVYLQKENIIDESGMPKERFSAEFPKEGPSILRIQQVVRGDSAAYFCASSRGTVHTGELFFGEGSRLTVL.

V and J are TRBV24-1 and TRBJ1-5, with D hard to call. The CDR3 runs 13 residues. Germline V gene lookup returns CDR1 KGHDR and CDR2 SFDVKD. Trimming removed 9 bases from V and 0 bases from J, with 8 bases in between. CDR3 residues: CATQSNSNQPQHF. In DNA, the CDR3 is TGTGCCACCCAAAGCAATAGCAATCAGCCCCAGCATTTT.

The CDR3 reads CASSQKGGDGPQHF. CDR3 bases: TGCGCCAGCAGCCAGAAAGGGGGGGACGGGCCCCAGCATTTT. J is TRBJ1-5 and V is TRBV4-3, with TRBD1 as a possible D gene (6 bases). The V end lost 3 bases, the J end lost 9 bases, and 15 bases lay between the germline ends. Germline assignment: CDR1 LGHNA and CDR2 YSLEER. CDR3 length equals 14 residues.

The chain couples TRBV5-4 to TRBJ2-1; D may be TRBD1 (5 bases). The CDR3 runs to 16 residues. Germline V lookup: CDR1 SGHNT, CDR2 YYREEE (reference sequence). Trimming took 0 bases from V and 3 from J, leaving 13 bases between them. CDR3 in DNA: TGTGCCAGCAGCTTGGTAGTCAGGGCTGGCTACAATGAGCAGTTCTTC. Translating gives CASSLVVRAGYNEQFF.

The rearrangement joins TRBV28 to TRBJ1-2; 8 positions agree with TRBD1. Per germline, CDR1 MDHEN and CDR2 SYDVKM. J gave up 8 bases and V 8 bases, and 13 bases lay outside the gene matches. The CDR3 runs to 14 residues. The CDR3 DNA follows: TGTGCCAGCTCGCCTCCCCAGGGGGCCAAAGGCTACACCTTC. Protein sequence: CASSPPQGAKGYTF.

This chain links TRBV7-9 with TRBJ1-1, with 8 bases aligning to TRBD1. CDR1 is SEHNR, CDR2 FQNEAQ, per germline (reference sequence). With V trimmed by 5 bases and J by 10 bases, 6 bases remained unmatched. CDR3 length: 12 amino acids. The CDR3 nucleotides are TGTGCCAGCAGCCCCCAGGGGGCGGTAGCTTTCTTT. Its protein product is CASSPQGAVAFF. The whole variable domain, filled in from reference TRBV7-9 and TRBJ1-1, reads DTGVSQNPRHKITKRGQNVTFRCDPISEHNRLYWYRQTLGQGPEFLTYFQNEAQLEKSRLLSDRFSAERPKGSFSTLEIQRTEQGDSAMYLCASSPQGAVAFFGQGTRLTVV.

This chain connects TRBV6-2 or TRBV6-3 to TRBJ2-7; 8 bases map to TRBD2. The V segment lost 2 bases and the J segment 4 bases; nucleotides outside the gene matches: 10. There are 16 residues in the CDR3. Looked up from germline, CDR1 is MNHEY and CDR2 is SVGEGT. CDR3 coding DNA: TGTGCCAGCAGTTACCGGGGGGGACTAGAGGCGTACGAGCAGTACTTC. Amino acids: CASSYRGGLEAYEQYF.

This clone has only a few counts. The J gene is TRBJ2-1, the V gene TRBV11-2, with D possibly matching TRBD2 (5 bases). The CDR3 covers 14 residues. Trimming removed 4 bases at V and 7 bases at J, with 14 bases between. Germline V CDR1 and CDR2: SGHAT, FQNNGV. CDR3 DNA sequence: TGTGCCAGCAGCTCACTGCGGGTCGGGAATGAGCAGTTCTTC. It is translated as CASSSLRVGNEQFF.

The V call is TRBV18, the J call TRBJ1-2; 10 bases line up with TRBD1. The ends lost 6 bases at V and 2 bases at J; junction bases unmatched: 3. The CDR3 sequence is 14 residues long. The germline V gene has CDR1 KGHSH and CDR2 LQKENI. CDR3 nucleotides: TGTGCCAGCTCGCTGGGACAGGGGAACTATGGCTACACCTTC. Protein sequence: CASSLGQGNYGYTF.

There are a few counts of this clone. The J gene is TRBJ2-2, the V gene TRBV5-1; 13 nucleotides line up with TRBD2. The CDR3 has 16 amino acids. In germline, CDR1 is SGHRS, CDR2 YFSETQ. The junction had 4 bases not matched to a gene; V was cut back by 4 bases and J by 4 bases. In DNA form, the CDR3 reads TGCGCCAGCAGCCCCGGACTAGCGGGAGCCACCGGGGAGCTGTTTTTT. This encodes CASSPGLAGATGELFF. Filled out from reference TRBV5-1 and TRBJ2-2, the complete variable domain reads KAGVTQTPRYLIKTRGQQVTLSCSPISGHRSVSWYQQTPGQGLQFLFEYFSETQRNKGNFPGRFSGRQFSNSRSEMNVSTLELGDSALYLCASSPGLAGATGELFFGEGSRLTVL.

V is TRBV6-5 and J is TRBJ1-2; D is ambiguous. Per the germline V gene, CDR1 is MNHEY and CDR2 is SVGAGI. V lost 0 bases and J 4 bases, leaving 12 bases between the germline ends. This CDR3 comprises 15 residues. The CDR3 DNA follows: TGTGCCAGCAGTTACTCCAGGTCTTTGGTCTATGGCTACACCTTC. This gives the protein CASSYSRSLVYGYTF.

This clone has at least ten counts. CDR3 coding DNA: TGTGCCACCAGTGACATTGACAGGGGGCAGCAGTTCTTC. This gives the protein CATSDIDRGQQFF. The rearrangement uses TRBV24-1 and TRBJ2-1, with 10 nucleotides matching TRBD1. The CDR3 is 13 residues long. Germline loops: CDR1 KGHDR, CDR2 SFDVKD. The ends lost 4 bases at V and 11 bases at J; junction bases unmatched: 4.

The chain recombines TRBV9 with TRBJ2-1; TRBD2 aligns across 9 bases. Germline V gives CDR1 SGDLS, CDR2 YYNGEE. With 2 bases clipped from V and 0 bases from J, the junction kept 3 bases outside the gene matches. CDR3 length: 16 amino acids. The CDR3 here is CASSVSGGSSYNEQFF. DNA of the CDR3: TGTGCCAGCAGCGTTAGCGGGGGAAGCTCCTACAATGAGCAGTTCTTC.

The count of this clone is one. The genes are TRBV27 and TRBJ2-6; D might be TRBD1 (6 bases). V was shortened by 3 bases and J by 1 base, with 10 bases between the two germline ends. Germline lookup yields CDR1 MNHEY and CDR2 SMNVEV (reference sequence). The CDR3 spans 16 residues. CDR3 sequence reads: CASSFGGASGANVLTF. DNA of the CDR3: TGTGCCAGCAGTTTTGGGGGCGCATCTGGGGCCAACGTCCTGACTTTC. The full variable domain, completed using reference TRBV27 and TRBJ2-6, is EAQVTQNPRYLITVTGKKLTVTCSQNMNHEYMSWYRQDPGLGLRQIYYSMNVEVTDKGDVPEGYKVSRKEKRNFPLILESPSPNQTSLYFCASSFGGASGANVLTFGAGSRLTVL.

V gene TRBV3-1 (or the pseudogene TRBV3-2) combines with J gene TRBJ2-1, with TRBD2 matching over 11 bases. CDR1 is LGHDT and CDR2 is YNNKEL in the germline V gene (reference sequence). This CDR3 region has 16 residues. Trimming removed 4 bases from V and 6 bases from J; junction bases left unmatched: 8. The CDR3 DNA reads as TGTGCCAGCAGCCCAACGATAGCGGGGGGGCCCAATGAGCAGTTCTTC. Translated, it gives CASSPTIAGGPNEQFF.